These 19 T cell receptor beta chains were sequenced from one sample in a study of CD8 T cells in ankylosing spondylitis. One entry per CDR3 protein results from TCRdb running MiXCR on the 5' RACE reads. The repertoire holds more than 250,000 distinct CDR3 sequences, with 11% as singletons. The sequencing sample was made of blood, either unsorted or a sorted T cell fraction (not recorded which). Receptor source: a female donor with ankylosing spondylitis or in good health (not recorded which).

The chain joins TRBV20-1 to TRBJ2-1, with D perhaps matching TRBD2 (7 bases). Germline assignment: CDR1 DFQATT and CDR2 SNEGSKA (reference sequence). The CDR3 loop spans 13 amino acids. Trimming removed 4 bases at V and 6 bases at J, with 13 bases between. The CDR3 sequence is CSANGLGGNEQFF. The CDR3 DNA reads TGCAGTGCTAACGGACTAGGGGGCAATGAGCAGTTCTTC.

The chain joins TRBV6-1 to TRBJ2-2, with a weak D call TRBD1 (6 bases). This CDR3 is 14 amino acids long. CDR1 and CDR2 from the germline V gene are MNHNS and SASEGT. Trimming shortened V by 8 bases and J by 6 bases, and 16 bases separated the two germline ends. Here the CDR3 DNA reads TGTGCCAGCGGGAAACCGGGACAATCCGGGGAGCTGTTTTTT. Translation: CASGKPGQSGELFF.

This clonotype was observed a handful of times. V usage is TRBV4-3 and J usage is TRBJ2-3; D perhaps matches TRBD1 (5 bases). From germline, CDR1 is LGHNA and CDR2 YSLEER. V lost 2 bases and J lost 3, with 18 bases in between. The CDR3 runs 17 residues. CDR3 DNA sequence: TGCGCCAGCAGCCAACAGAGCCGCCCCAGGGATACAGATACGCAGTATTTT. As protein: CASSQQSRPRDTDTQYF.

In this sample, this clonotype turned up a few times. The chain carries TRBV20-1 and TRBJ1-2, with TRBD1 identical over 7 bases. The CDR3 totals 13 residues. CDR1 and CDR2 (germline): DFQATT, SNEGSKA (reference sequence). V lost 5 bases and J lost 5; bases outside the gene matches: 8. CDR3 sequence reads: CSAVGQAWYGYTF. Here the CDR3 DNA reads TGCAGTGCTGTCGGACAGGCTTGGTATGGCTACACCTTC.

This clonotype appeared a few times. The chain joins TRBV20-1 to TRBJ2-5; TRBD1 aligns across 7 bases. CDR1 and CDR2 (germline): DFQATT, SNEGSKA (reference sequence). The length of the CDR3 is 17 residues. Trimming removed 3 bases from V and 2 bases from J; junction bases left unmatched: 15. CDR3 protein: CSARPTGTVLGQETQYF. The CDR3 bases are TGCAGTGCTAGGCCGACAGGGACGGTGCTGGGTCAAGAGACCCAGTACTTC.

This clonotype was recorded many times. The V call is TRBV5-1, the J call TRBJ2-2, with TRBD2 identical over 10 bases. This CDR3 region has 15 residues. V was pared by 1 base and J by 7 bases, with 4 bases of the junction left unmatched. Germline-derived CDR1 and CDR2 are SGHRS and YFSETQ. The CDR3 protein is CASSLWTSGVGELFF. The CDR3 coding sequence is TGCGCCAGCAGCTTGTGGACTAGCGGCGTCGGGGAGCTGTTTTTT. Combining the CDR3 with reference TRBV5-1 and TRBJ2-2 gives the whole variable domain KAGVTQTPRYLIKTRGQQVTLSCSPISGHRSVSWYQQTPGQGLQFLFEYFSETQRNKGNFPGRFSGRQFSNSRSEMNVSTLELGDSALYLCASSLWTSGVGELFFGEGSRLTVL.

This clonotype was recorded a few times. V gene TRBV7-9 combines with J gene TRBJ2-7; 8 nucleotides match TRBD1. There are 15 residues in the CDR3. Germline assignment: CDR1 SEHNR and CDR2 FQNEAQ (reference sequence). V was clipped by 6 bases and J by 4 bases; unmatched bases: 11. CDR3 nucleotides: TGTGCCAGCAGTCGTCCCGGGACAGGTTCATACGAGCAGTACTTC. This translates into CASSRPGTGSYEQYF.

The CDR3 nucleotides are TGTGCCAGCAGCCTACGACTAGCGGGGGGGCCGGGAGGAGATACGCAGTATTTT. Protein sequence: CASSLRLAGGPGGDTQYF. The chain carries TRBV3-1 and TRBJ2-3; the match to TRBD2 covers 14 bases. Losses at the gene ends were 4 bases for V and 5 bases for J; bases not matched to a gene: 11. The CDR3 covers 18 residues. CDR1 is LGHDT and CDR2 is YNNKEL in the germline V gene (reference sequence).

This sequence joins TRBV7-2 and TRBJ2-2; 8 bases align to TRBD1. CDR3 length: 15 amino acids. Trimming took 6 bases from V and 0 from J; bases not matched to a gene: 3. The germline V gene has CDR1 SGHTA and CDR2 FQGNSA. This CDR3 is CASRPTGANTGELFF. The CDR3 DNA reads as TGTGCCAGCAGACCGACAGGGGCGAACACCGGGGAGCTGTTTTTT.

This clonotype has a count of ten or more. The CDR3 protein is CSATSPGQGRGNSPLHF. For the CDR3, the DNA is TGCAGTGCCACCAGCCCGGGACAGGGGAGAGGTAATTCACCCCTCCACTTT. The chain employs TRBV20-1 and TRBJ1-6; 10 nucleotides line up with TRBD1. V was clipped by 6 bases and J by 6 bases; unmatched bases: 14. This CDR3 has 17 residues. Germline V gene lookup returns CDR1 DFQATT and CDR2 SNEGSKA (reference sequence).

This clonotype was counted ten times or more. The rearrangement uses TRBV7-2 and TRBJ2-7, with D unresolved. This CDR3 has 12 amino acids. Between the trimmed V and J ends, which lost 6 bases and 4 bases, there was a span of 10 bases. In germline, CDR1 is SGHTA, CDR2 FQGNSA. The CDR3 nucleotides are TGTGCCAGCAGTGGCCGAAATTACGAGCAGTACTTC. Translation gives CASSGRNYEQYF.

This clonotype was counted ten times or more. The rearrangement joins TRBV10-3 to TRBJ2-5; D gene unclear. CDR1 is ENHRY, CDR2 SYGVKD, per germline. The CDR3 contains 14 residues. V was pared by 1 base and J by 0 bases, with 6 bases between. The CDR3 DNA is TGTGCCATCAGTGAGTATGGCAACCAAGAGACCCAGTACTTC. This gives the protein CAISEYGNQETQYF.

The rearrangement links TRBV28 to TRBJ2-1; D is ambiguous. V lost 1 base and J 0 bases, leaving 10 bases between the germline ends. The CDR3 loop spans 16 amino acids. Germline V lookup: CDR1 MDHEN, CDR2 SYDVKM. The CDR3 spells CASSLFGGSSYNEQFF. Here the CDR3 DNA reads TGTGCCAGCAGTTTATTTGGCGGAAGCTCCTACAATGAGCAGTTCTTC.

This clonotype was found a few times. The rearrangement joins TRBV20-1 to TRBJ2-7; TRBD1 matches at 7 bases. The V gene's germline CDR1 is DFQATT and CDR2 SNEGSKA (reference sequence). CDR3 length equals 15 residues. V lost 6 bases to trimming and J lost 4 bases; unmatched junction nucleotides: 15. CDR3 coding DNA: TGCAGTGCCCTGGATCGTACAGGGGTCTCGTACGAGCAGTACTTC. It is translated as CSALDRTGVSYEQYF.

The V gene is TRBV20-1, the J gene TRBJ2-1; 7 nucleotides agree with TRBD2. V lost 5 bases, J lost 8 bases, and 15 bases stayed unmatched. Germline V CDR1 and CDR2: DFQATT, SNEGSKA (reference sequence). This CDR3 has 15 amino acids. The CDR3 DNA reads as TGCAGTGCTCTCCGGGCCCGGGGAGCGGGGTATGAGCAGTTCTTC. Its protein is CSALRARGAGYEQFF.

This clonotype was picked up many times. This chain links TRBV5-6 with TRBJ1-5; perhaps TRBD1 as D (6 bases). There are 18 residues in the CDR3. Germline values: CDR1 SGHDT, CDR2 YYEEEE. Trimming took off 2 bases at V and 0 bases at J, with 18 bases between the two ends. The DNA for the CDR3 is TGTGCCAGCAGCTTAGGGGGGCCGTTATTCGATAGCAATCAGCCCCAGCATTTT. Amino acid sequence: CASSLGGPLFDSNQPQHF.

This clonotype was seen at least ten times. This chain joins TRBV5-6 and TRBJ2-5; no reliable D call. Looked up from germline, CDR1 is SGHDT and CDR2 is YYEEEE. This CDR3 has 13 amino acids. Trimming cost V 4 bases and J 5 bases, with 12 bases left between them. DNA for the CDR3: TGTGCCAGCAGCCCATCGGACGGGGAGACCCAGTACTTC. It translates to CASSPSDGETQYF. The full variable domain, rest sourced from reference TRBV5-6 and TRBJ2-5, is DAGVTQSPTHLIKTRGQQVTLRCSPKSGHDTVSWYQQALGQGPQFIFQYYEEEERQRGNFPDRFSGHQFPNYSSELNVNALLLGDSALYLCASSPSDGETQYFGPGTRLLVL.

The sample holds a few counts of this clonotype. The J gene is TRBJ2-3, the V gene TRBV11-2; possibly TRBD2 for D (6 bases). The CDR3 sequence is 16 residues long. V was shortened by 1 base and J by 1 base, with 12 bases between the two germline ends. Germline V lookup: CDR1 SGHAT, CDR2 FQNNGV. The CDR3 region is CASSLVGSGGTDTQYF. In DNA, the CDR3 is TGTGCCAGCAGCTTAGTGGGTAGCGGAGGCACAGATACGCAGTATTTT.

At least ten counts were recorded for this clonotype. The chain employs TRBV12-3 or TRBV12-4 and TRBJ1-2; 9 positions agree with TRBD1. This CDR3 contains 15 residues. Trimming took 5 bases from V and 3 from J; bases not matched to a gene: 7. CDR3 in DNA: TGTGCCAGCAGTCTTTCCGGGACAGGGTACTATGGCTACACCTTC. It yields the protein CASSLSGTGYYGYTF.